What follows are 26 T cell receptor beta chains derived from one specimen sequenced in a study of blood T cell repertoires in COVID-19. The data were produced by immunoSEQ multiplex PCR, yet TCRdb's version contains in-frame clones alone and is incomplete. The data contain approximately 93,000 clones, about 74% of them seen just once; the ten biggest clones take up 3% to 4%. Sequenced sample: peripheral blood. These receptors were collected from a man in his 70s with COVID-19, enrolled during active disease.

The chain recombines TRBV20-1 with TRBJ2-1; 9 bases fit TRBD2. The germline CDR1 and CDR2 sequences are DFQATT and SNEGSKA (reference sequence). The CDR3 has 11 residues. The ends lost 5 bases at V and 16 bases at J; junction bases unmatched: 9. CDR3 DNA: TGCAGTGCTGAACAGGGACTAGCAGGTTTCTTC. It encodes CSAEQGLAGFF.

The gene calls are TRBV5-6 and TRBJ2-2; the match to TRBD1 covers 8 bases. This CDR3 has 13 residues. Germline V gene data show CDR1 as SGHDT and CDR2 as YYEEEE. Trimming at V came to 4 bases and at J to 7 bases, leaving 3 bases not matched to a gene. Here the CDR3 reads CASSGQGFGELFF. The CDR3 nucleotides are TGTGCCAGCAGCGGACAGGGTTTCGGGGAGCTGTTTTTT. The variable domain in full, completed from reference TRBV5-6 and TRBJ2-2, reads DAGVTQSPTHLIKTRGQQVTLRCSPKSGHDTVSWYQQALGQGPQFIFQYYEEEERQRGNFPDRFSGHQFPNYSSELNVNALLLGDSALYLCASSGQGFGELFFGEGSRLTVL.

V and J are TRBV19 and TRBJ2-7; D is uncertain. This CDR3 has 15 amino acids. With 0 bases removed from V and 5 bases from J, the gap between germline ends came to 14 bases. Germline loops: CDR1 LNHDA, CDR2 SQIVND (reference sequence). CDR3 sequence reads: CASSIEADSSNEQYF. The DNA for the CDR3 is TGTGCCAGTAGTATAGAGGCGGATTCCAGTAACGAGCAGTACTTC.

CDR3 in amino acids: CASSLFGTGKETQYF. The CDR3, as DNA: TGTGCCAGCAGCTTATTCGGGACAGGGAAAGAGACCCAGTACTTC. V gene TRBV7-2 combines with J gene TRBJ2-5; 9 bases fit TRBD1. CDR1 SGHTA and CDR2 FQGNSA come from the germline V gene. The CDR3 sequence is 15 residues long. V was clipped by 2 bases and J by 3 bases; unmatched bases: 4.

The rearrangement joins TRBV7-9 to TRBJ2-2; 7 nucleotides align to TRBD2. Trimming at V came to 9 bases and at J to 6 bases, leaving 7 bases not matched to a gene. The CDR3 has 13 residues. CDR1 is SEHNR and CDR2 is FQNEAQ in the germline V gene (reference sequence). Written as DNA, the CDR3 is TGTGCCAGGCGGGAGAACGGGGCCGGGGAGCTGTTTTTT. Translated, it gives CARRENGAGELFF.

This clone was recorded only once. The V and J genes are TRBV5-1 and TRBJ2-5; D is possibly TRBD1 (6 bases). This CDR3 region has 15 residues. Trimming shortened V by 0 bases and J by 2 bases, and 11 bases separated the two germline ends. Per germline, CDR1 SGHRS and CDR2 YFSETQ. The CDR3 bases are TGCGCCAGCAGCTTGGGGGGTCAGGGGCAAGAGACCCAGTACTTC. It yields the protein CASSLGGQGQETQYF.

This clone occurred a few times. The chain couples TRBV28 to TRBJ2-7, with a tentative D call TRBD2 (5 bases). The CDR3 is made up of 13 amino acids. V lost 8 bases and J 2 bases, leaving 13 bases between the germline ends. Germline CDR1 and CDR2: MDHEN and SYDVKM. CDR3 bases: TGTGCCAGCCTAGTCGGAGGAACCTACGAGCAGTACTTC. It encodes CASLVGGTYEQYF.

This chain's CDR3 is CASSTNRGGQETQYF. DNA for the CDR3: TGCGCCAGCAGCACTAACAGGGGGGGGCAAGAGACCCAGTACTTC. The genes are TRBV5-1 and TRBJ2-5; D possibly corresponds to TRBD1 (8 bases). Germline CDR1 SGHRS, CDR2 YFSETQ. The CDR3 contains 15 residues. Trimming left V 4 bases short and J 2 bases short, with 15 bases between.

The chain employs TRBV7-9 and TRBJ1-1; 7 nucleotides align to TRBD1. CDR3 size: 17 residues. The germline V gene has CDR1 SEHNR and CDR2 FQNEAQ (reference sequence). Trimming removed 5 bases from V and 0 bases from J; junction bases left unmatched: 12. The CDR3 loop is CASSPRDSGKLNTEAFF. For the CDR3, the DNA is TGTGCCAGCAGCCCTCGGGACAGCGGTAAATTGAACACTGAAGCTTTCTTT.

Only a few counts were recorded for this clone. This rearrangement joins TRBV2 to TRBJ1-5; 7 bases fit TRBD1. This CDR3 contains 15 residues. V shed 6 bases and J 4 bases; nucleotides not matched to a gene: 9. Germline V gene lookup returns CDR1 SNHLY and CDR2 FYNNEI. This CDR3 is CASSVDRAYNQPQHF. CDR3 nucleotide sequence: TGTGCCAGCAGCGTTGACAGGGCATATAATCAGCCCCAGCATTTT.

The chain uses TRBV29-1 and TRBJ2-1; TRBD2 matches at 9 bases. Looked up from germline, CDR1 is SQVTM and CDR2 is ANQGSEA. CDR3 length equals 16 residues. Trimming at V came to 0 bases and at J to 5 bases, leaving 8 bases not matched to a gene. Here the CDR3 DNA reads TGCAGCGTTGAAGATCCAGGCGGGGGGGTTGACAATGAGCAGTTCTTC. Encoded protein: CSVEDPGGGVDNEQFF.

The chain carries TRBV29-1 and TRBJ2-7; D perhaps matches TRBD1 (6 bases). The CDR3 covers 13 residues. Trimming left V 4 bases short and J 1 base short, with 11 bases between. Germline V gene sequence: CDR1 SQVTM, CDR2 ANQGSEA. The CDR3 spells CSVVGTPSYEQYF. The CDR3, as DNA: TGCAGCGTTGTCGGGACACCATCCTACGAGCAGTACTTC.

On this clone: The germline gene is not matched at one end of the junction; a read error may be the cause. The V and J genes are TRBV29-1 and TRBJ1-1; TRBD1 might be the D (6 bases). Germline assignment: CDR1 SQVTM and CDR2 ANQGSEA. The CDR3 sequence is 15 residues long. CDR3 loop: CSVEGPGQSNAEAFF. The CDR3 bases are TGCAGCGTTGAAGGGCCCGGACAGTCGAACGCTGAAGCTTTCTTT.

This clone was observed once. The chain has TRBV7-2 and TRBJ2-2; no clear D gene. V was clipped by 8 bases and J by 2 bases, with 3 bases between them. The CDR3 spans 11 residues. Germline V lookup: CDR1 SGHTA, CDR2 FQGNSA. The CDR3 loop is CASRNTGELFF. The CDR3 DNA reads TGTGCCAGCCGTAACACCGGGGAGCTGTTTTTT.

This chain uses TRBV5-8 with TRBJ1-1, with D possibly TRBD1 on 5 matching bases. Germline lookup yields CDR1 SGHTS and CDR2 YDEGEE. This CDR3 region has 11 residues. V was pared by 3 bases and J by 10 bases, with 10 bases between. CDR3 protein: CASSSWGGAFF. CDR3 nucleotides: TGTGCCAGCAGCTCCTGGGGGGGAGCTTTCTTT.

The chain has TRBV7-6 and TRBJ2-7; 7 bases map to TRBD2. Germline CDR1 reads SGHVS; CDR2 reads FNYEAQ. After removal of 5 bases from V and 1 base from J, the junction contained 11 bases not matched to a gene. The CDR3 has 16 amino acids. CDR3 coding DNA: TGTGCCAGCAGCCCCACGTTGGCGGGAGTTTCCTACGAGCAGTACTTC. Translated: CASSPTLAGVSYEQYF. The entire variable domain, with the rest obtained from reference TRBV7-6 and TRBJ2-7, is as follows: GAGVSQSPRYKVTKRGQDVALRCDPISGHVSLYWYRQALGQGPEFLTYFNYEAQQDKSGLPNDRFSAERPEGSISTLTIQRTEQRDSAMYRCASSPTLAGVSYEQYFGPGTRLTVT.

In nucleotides, the CDR3 is TGTGCCTGGAGTACCATGGGGACAGTGAATCAGCCCCAGCATTTT. It translates to CAWSTMGTVNQPQHF. This sequence joins TRBV30 and TRBJ1-5, with 7 bases identical to TRBD1. Trimming at V came to 2 bases and at J to 4 bases, leaving 8 bases not matched to a gene. The germline V gene has CDR1 GTSNPN and CDR2 SVGIG (reference sequence). CDR3 length: 15 residues. The entire variable domain, with the rest obtained from reference TRBV30 and TRBJ1-5, is as follows: SQTIHQWPATLVQPVGSPLSLECTVEGTSNPNLYWYRQAAGRGLQLLFYSVGIGQISSEVPQNLSASRPQDRQFILSSKKLLLSDSGFYLCAWSTMGTVNQPQHFGDGTRLSIL.

This clone was seen a handful of times. The rearrangement uses TRBV18 and TRBJ1-4; 9 bases fit TRBD1. Germline V CDR1 and CDR2: KGHSH, LQKENI. The CDR3 consists of 17 residues. The trim removed 1 base at V and 8 bases at J, leaving 11 bases unmatched. The CDR3 region has the DNA TGTGCCAGCTCACCACAGATGTTATGGGACAGGGACGAAAAACTGTTTTTT. Translation: CASSPQMLWDRDEKLFF.

The V and J genes are TRBV5-4 and TRBJ2-7; 8 nucleotides line up with TRBD1. The trim removed 4 bases at V and 2 bases at J, leaving 8 bases unmatched. CDR1 is SGHNT and CDR2 is YYREEE in the germline V gene (reference sequence). The CDR3 is 15 residues long. The CDR3 protein is CASSRPTGEAYEQYF. The CDR3 nucleotides read TGTGCCAGCAGCCGACCGACAGGGGAGGCCTACGAGCAGTACTTC.

For the CDR3, the DNA is TGCGCCAGCAGCCACCGCTCTGGCTCGGATACGCAGTATTTT. Translation: CASSHRSGSDTQYF. The rearrangement links TRBV5-1 to TRBJ2-3; D is undetermined. Trimming took 4 bases from V and 6 from J, leaving 15 bases between them. Per the germline V gene, CDR1 is SGHRS and CDR2 is YFSETQ. The CDR3 loop spans 14 amino acids. The entire variable domain, with the rest obtained from reference TRBV5-1 and TRBJ2-3, is as follows: KAGVTQTPRYLIKTRGQQVTLSCSPISGHRSVSWYQQTPGQGLQFLFEYFSETQRNKGNFPGRFSGRQFSNSRSEMNVSTLELGDSALYLCASSHRSGSDTQYFGPGTRLTVL.

This clone was seen a few times. The gene calls are TRBV5-4 and TRBJ1-1; 8 positions match TRBD1. The trim removed 4 bases at V and 0 bases at J, leaving 5 bases unmatched. CDR3 size: 15 residues. CDR1 and CDR2 (germline): SGHNT, YYREEE (reference sequence). CDR3 nucleotide sequence: TGTGCCAGCAGCAGAGGACAGGGCATGAACACTGAAGCTTTCTTT. This codes for CASSRGQGMNTEAFF.

The chain is built from TRBV5-4 and TRBJ2-2, with TRBD2 matching 8 bases. The CDR3 has 15 amino acids. V was pared by 0 bases and J by 5 bases, with 3 bases of the junction left unmatched. Germline CDR1 reads SGHNT; CDR2 reads YYREEE (reference sequence). In nucleotides, the CDR3 is TGTGCCAGCAGCTTGGGGACTAGCCGGACCGGGGAGCTGTTTTTT. It yields the protein CASSLGTSRTGELFF.

V usage is TRBV18 and J usage is TRBJ1-3; D is undetermined. The CDR3 has 14 amino acids. Trimming removed 5 bases from V and 2 bases from J, with 10 bases in between. Per germline, CDR1 KGHSH and CDR2 LQKENI. The CDR3 region has the DNA TGTGCCAGCTCATCCGCGACTCCTGGAAACACCATATATTTT. Protein sequence: CASSSATPGNTIYF.

The chain joins TRBV5-6 to TRBJ2-3, with TRBD2 matching over 7 bases. The junction had 5 bases not matched to a gene; V was cut back by 2 bases and J by 2 bases. Germline V gene sequence: CDR1 SGHDT, CDR2 YYEEEE. The CDR3 contains 15 residues. DNA of the CDR3: TGTGCCAGCAGCTTCTATAGCGGGTCCACAGATACGCAGTATTTT. It translates to CASSFYSGSTDTQYF.

The CDR3 DNA reads TGTGCCAGCAGCTTTGACAGGGTACGAAGCTATGGCTACACCTTC. It specifies CASSFDRVRSYGYTF. V gene TRBV7-2 combines with J gene TRBJ1-2; 7 bases match TRBD1. The CDR3 runs to 15 residues. Germline CDR1 and CDR2: SGHTA and FQGNSA. With V trimmed by 3 bases and J by 4 bases, 8 bases remained unmatched.

The V gene is TRBV18, the J gene TRBJ1-2; 10 nucleotides align to TRBD1. V lost 4 bases, J lost 7 bases, and 6 bases stayed unmatched. Germline V gives CDR1 KGHSH, CDR2 LQKENI. This CDR3 comprises 14 residues. The CDR3 DNA is TGTGCCAGCTCACGGGACAGGGGAACTATTGGCTACACCTTC. Amino acids: CASSRDRGTIGYTF. The whole variable domain, remainder taken from reference TRBV18 and TRBJ1-2, is NAGVMQNPRHLVRRRGQEARLRCSPMKGHSHVYWYRQLPEEGLKFMVYLQKENIIDESGMPKERFSAEFPKEGPSILRIQQVVRGDSAAYFCASSRDRGTIGYTFGSGTRLTVV.